These 18 T cell receptor beta chains were all obtained from the same sample, sequenced in a study of blood T cell repertoires in COVID-19. This table comes from immunoSEQ multiplex PCR, and its TCRdb copy is limited to in-frame clones, with some not included. Here the sample spans a few hundred thousand clones, about 88% being singletons. The sample consisted of peripheral blood. The receptors stem from a man between 60 and 75 years old who had recovered from COVID-19.

This clone was detected once. The chain joins TRBV24-1 to TRBJ2-1, with D tentatively TRBD1 (5 bases). This CDR3 has 14 amino acids. Trimming removed 4 bases at V and 6 bases at J, with 12 bases between. CDR1 is KGHDR and CDR2 is SFDVKD in the germline V gene. The CDR3, as DNA: TGTGCCACCAGTGACTACGAAACAGGCAATGAGCAGTTCTTC. Its translation: CATSDYETGNEQFF.

The gene calls are TRBV6-5 and TRBJ1-4, with a weak D call TRBD1 (5 bases). Trimming removed 10 bases from V and 2 bases from J, with 17 bases in between. This CDR3 is 15 amino acids long. The germline V gene has CDR1 MNHEY and CDR2 SVGAGI. CDR3 sequence reads: CATKYQGRTNEKLFF. Written as DNA, the CDR3 is TGTGCCACCAAGTATCAGGGTAGGACTAATGAAAAACTGTTTTTT.

The chain joins TRBV6-5 to TRBJ1-1, with 7 bases that match TRBD1. In germline, CDR1 is MNHEY, CDR2 SVGAGI. The CDR3 sequence is 15 residues long. V gave up 2 bases and J gave up 0 bases; unmatched junction bases: 3. For the CDR3, the DNA is TGTGCCAGCAGTTACGAGGGACAGTTGAACACTGAAGCTTTCTTT. It translates to CASSYEGQLNTEAFF.

V gene TRBV19 combines with J gene TRBJ1-3, with unresolved D. Germline loops: CDR1 LNHDA, CDR2 SQIVND (reference sequence). This CDR3 is 17 amino acids long. V dropped 5 bases and J dropped 2 bases, with 19 bases sitting between them. The CDR3 is CASSASYRGIPGNTIYF. The CDR3 nucleotides read TGTGCCAGTAGTGCCTCCTACCGGGGTATCCCTGGAAACACCATATATTTT.

The chain couples TRBV6-1 to TRBJ1-1; D unclear. V was pared by 2 bases and J by 10 bases, with 5 bases between. CDR1 and CDR2 (germline): MNHNS, SASEGT. This CDR3 is 10 amino acids long. The CDR3 reads CASSEYIAFF. Written as DNA, the CDR3 is TGTGCCAGCAGTGAATACATAGCTTTCTTT.

The chain combines TRBV14 with TRBJ2-3; tentative D call: TRBD1 (6 bases). With 4 bases removed from V and 4 bases from J, the gap between germline ends came to 21 bases. This CDR3 is 17 amino acids long. Germline V CDR1 and CDR2: SGHDN, FVKESK. CDR3 loop: CASSLKGNRAWSDTQYF. DNA for the CDR3: TGTGCCAGCAGCCTCAAGGGTAACAGGGCTTGGTCAGATACGCAGTATTTT.

This clone was seen a single time. This sequence joins TRBV7-6 and TRBJ1-6, with a weak D call TRBD1 (6 bases). V was pared by 5 bases and J by 10 bases, with 12 bases between. There are 13 residues in the CDR3. CDR1 and CDR2 (germline): SGHVS, FNYEAQ. CDR3 sequence (DNA): TGTGCCAGCAGCCAGGGGTTAGACTCACCCCTCCACTTT. This codes for CASSQGLDSPLHF.

This chain connects TRBV2 to TRBJ2-7; 7 bases fit TRBD1. The CDR3 covers 15 residues. CDR1 is SNHLY and CDR2 is FYNNEI in the germline V gene. V trimming: 6 bases; J trimming: 2 bases; junction bases outside the gene matches: 10. The CDR3 coding sequence is TGTGCCAGCAGCTGGAACGGGACAGAGACCTACGAGCAGTACTTC. It translates to CASSWNGTETYEQYF.

This clone was seen a handful of times. The rearrangement uses TRBV11-2 and TRBJ1-2; tentatively, D is TRBD1 (6 bases). There are 15 residues in the CDR3. V was clipped by 2 bases and J by 5 bases, with 15 bases between them. Germline V lookup: CDR1 SGHAT, CDR2 FQNNGV. CDR3 region: CASSLNRGHGYGYTF. The DNA of the CDR3 is TGTGCCAGCAGCTTAAACCGGGGACACGGGTATGGCTACACCTTC. Full variable domain (remainder filled in from reference TRBV11-2 and TRBJ1-2): EAGVAQSPRYKIIEKRQSVAFWCNPISGHATLYWYQQILGQGPKLLIQFQNNGVVDDSQLPKDRFSAERLKGVDSTLKIQPAKLEDSAVYLCASSLNRGHGYGYTFGSGTRLTVV.

The chain combines TRBV5-5 with TRBJ1-5, with 8 nucleotides matching TRBD1. The CDR3 is made up of 17 amino acids. V gave up 4 bases and J gave up 0 bases; unmatched junction bases: 9. The germline V gene encodes CDR1 SGHKS and CDR2 YYEKEE (reference sequence). CDR3 protein: CASSPLGQGYSNQPQHF. In DNA, the CDR3 is TGTGCCAGCAGCCCTCTTGGACAGGGTTATAGCAATCAGCCCCAGCATTTT.

The chain carries TRBV6-2 or TRBV6-3 and TRBJ1-1; D call uncertain. The CDR3 has 16 amino acids. Trimming left V 0 bases short and J 2 bases short, with 13 bases between. Looked up from germline, CDR1 is MNHEY and CDR2 is SVGEGT. This chain's CDR3 is CASSYSRARRNTEAFF. Written as DNA, the CDR3 is TGTGCCAGCAGTTACTCGAGGGCCCGACGTAACACTGAAGCTTTCTTT.

CDR3 in DNA: TGTGCCAGCAGCACAAAATACGAGCAGTACTTC. Amino acid sequence: CASSTKYEQYF. The J gene is TRBJ2-7, the V gene TRBV11-2; D is unclear. Trimming pared 5 bases from V and 4 bases from J, leaving 6 bases between. From germline, CDR1 is SGHAT and CDR2 FQNNGV. CDR3 length: 11 residues.

J is TRBJ1-1 and V is TRBV10-1; the D gene is possibly TRBD1 (5 bases). Germline V gene data show CDR1 as WNHNN and CDR2 as SYGVQD (reference sequence). The CDR3 sequence is 14 residues long. V lost 0 bases and J 1 base, leaving 6 bases between the germline ends. CDR3 region: CASSESTENTEAFF. In nucleotides, the CDR3 is TGCGCCAGCAGTGAGTCGACAGAGAACACTGAAGCTTTCTTT.

In this sample, this clone turned up a few times. The chain employs TRBV5-4 and TRBJ2-3, with TRBD1 as a possible D gene (7 bases). This CDR3 spans 16 amino acids. The V gene's germline CDR1 is SGHNT and CDR2 YYREEE (reference sequence). V shed 7 bases and J shed 2 bases, with 20 bases lying between them. CDR3 protein: CASGQGGEASTDTQYF. In DNA, the CDR3 is TGTGCCAGCGGGCAGGGGGGAGAGGCCTCCACAGATACGCAGTATTTT.

This rearrangement joins TRBV6-6 to TRBJ1-1; TRBD1 matches at 8 bases. CDR3 length equals 19 residues. Looked up from germline, CDR1 is MNHNY and CDR2 is SVGAGI (reference sequence). The junction had 23 bases not matched to a gene; V was cut back by 6 bases and J by 5 bases. The CDR3 here is CASSYTLRTGNIRGTEAFF. DNA for the CDR3: TGTGCCAGCAGCTACACCTTGCGGACAGGGAATATCCGGGGAACTGAAGCTTTCTTT.

The J gene is TRBJ2-4, the V gene TRBV11-2; no reliable D call. Germline V gene lookup returns CDR1 SGHAT and CDR2 FQNNGV. The CDR3 is 12 amino acids. Trimming took 7 bases from V and 0 from J, leaving 4 bases between them. In DNA, the CDR3 is TGTGCCAGCAACGGAGCCAAAAACATTCAGTACTTC. As protein: CASNGAKNIQYF.

This sequence joins TRBV10-1 and TRBJ2-7; 8 nucleotides agree with TRBD1. The CDR3 length is 14 residues. CDR1 is WNHNN and CDR2 is SYGVQD in the germline V gene (reference sequence). The V and J ends lost 7 bases and 5 bases, in that order; junction bases with no gene match: 10. CDR3 loop: CASTPDRVSHEQYF. CDR3 DNA: TGCGCCAGCACTCCGGACAGGGTTTCCCACGAGCAGTACTTC.

V gene TRBV19 combines with J gene TRBJ1-3; D is possibly TRBD1 (5 bases). Germline CDR1 reads LNHDA; CDR2 reads SQIVND (reference sequence). This CDR3 contains 16 residues. Trimming took off 3 bases at V and 1 base at J, with 13 bases between the two ends. The CDR3 DNA reads TGTGCCAGTAGTATGACGGGGGTTTTGTCTGGAAACACCATATATTTT. The encoded protein is CASSMTGVLSGNTIYF. The complete variable domain, with remaining parts taken from reference TRBV19 and TRBJ1-3, reads DGGITQSPKYLFRKEGQNVTLSCEQNLNHDAMYWYRQDPGQGLRLIYYSQIVNDFQKGDIAEGYSVSREKKESFPLTVTSAQKNPTAFYLCASSMTGVLSGNTIYFGEGSWLTVV.